Sequencing of this TCR beta chain was carried out in a study of CXCR3-negative and CXCR3-positive naive CD8 T cells. Points from the study as a whole: Compared with CXCR3-negative naive cells, CXCR3-positive naive cells showed more hydrophobic TRB CDR3s. Naive cells, whether CXCR3-negative or CXCR3-positive, had similar TRBV-TRBJ usage, while memory cells differed.

CDR1 is DFQATT and CDR2 is SNEGSKA in the germline V gene (reference sequence). CDR3 length: 11 residues. The libraries of TRB cDNA were prepared using 5' RACE with UMI labels. After re-calling the 5' RACE reads, TCRdb lists one entry per CDR3 protein, DNA absent. The table lists 120,000 to 150,000 distinct CDR3 sequences. About this clonotype: Its specificity is not known.

The sequenced sample consisted of naive CXCR3+ CD8+ T cells from blood. Subset here: CD45RO-CCR7+CD27+CD95- naive CD8+ T cells expressing CXCR3 (TNR3+). The sequence came from a human donor in good health. Some clones in this sample may be carry-over from other donors' samples. This rearrangement joins TRBV20-1 to TRBJ2-1; lacking DNA, the TRBD1 call made by TCRdb goes unchecked. CDR3 residues: CSAIPINEQFF.